This entry lists 13 T cell receptor beta chains sequenced from one sample in a study of T cells in Graves' hyperthyroidism and ophthalmopathy (dated by TCRdb to 2018 to 2020). Library prep was done by multiplex PCR. Sequenced using an Illumina HiSeq 2000. The TCR beta CDR3 regions were amplified from the RNA transcripts. For the first round of RT-PCR on the TCR CDR3, the HTBI primer set was used together with the Qiagen OneStep RT-PCR kit. TCRdb reworked the public reads: Q25 trimming with fastp, MiXCR clone assembly, productive beta chains retained. Identical CDR3 proteins give one entry, which carries the most common genes and DNA. Within this sample are 560,000 or so distinct CDR3 sequences, with around 46% of them counted one time only. Of the sample, about 8.2% falls within the top ten clones. The sequencing input was peripheral blood or thyroid tissue (not recorded which). These receptors were taken from a woman aged 18-29 years with Graves' hyperthyroidism. Donor details come from another sample of the same person, matched by shared clones.

V is TRBV20-1 and J is TRBJ1-6; D is uncertain. V lost 6 bases and J 19 bases, leaving 16 bases between the germline ends. This CDR3 spans 10 amino acids. Germline CDR1 and CDR2: DFQATT and SNEGSKA (reference sequence). CDR3 sequence reads: CSARGRIEHF. CDR3 sequence (DNA): TGCAGTGCCCGAGGACGGATTGAACACTTT.

The V and J genes are TRBV20-1 and TRBJ1-4; D remains unclear. The V end was cut by 3 bases, the J end by 3 bases, with 14 bases between. Germline V gene lookup returns CDR1 DFQATT and CDR2 SNEGSKA (reference sequence). CDR3 length: 15 amino acids. CDR3 in DNA: TGCAGTGCTAGTCCCTTGGAAGAGGCTAATGAAAAACTGTTTTTT. Its translation: CSASPLEEANEKLFF.

As concerns this clonotype: A much larger clone differs from this one at a single base, so this may be a read error. V and J are TRBV7-8 and TRBJ1-2; 9 nucleotides match TRBD1. The V segment lost 6 bases and the J segment 2 bases; nucleotides outside the gene matches: 7. The germline V gene has CDR1 SGHVS and CDR2 FQNEAQ. The CDR3 covers 15 residues. CDR3: CASRHVGQGNYGYTF. CDR3 bases: TGTGCCAGCAGACACGTCGGACAGGGGAACTATGGCTACACCTTC.

This rearrangement joins TRBV2 to TRBJ1-1, with D perhaps TRBD1 (6 bases). The CDR3 runs 14 residues. The V gene's germline CDR1 is SNHLY and CDR2 FYNNEI. Between the trimmed V and J ends, which lost 3 bases and 4 bases, there was a span of 12 bases. This CDR3 is CASSDNRESTEAFF. CDR3 in DNA: TGTGCCAGCAGTGATAACAGGGAGAGCACTGAAGCTTTCTTT.

The chain couples TRBV7-9 to TRBJ1-1, with 10 positions matching TRBD1. CDR1 is SEHNR and CDR2 is FQNEAQ in the germline V gene (reference sequence). This CDR3 is 16 amino acids long. With V trimmed by 5 bases and J by 0 bases, 6 bases remained unmatched. The CDR3 coding sequence is TGTGCCAGCAGCCAGGACAGGGGGAGGCTGAACACTGAAGCTTTCTTT. This translates into CASSQDRGRLNTEAFF.

CDR3 DNA: TGTGCCAGCAGCCACCTTAGCGGGAGGGGGCCCTACGAGCAGTACTTC. It translates to CASSHLSGRGPYEQYF. The V gene is TRBV14, the J gene TRBJ2-7; TRBD2 matches 11 bases. The V segment lost 3 bases and the J segment 2 bases; nucleotides outside the gene matches: 6. Germline V CDR1 and CDR2: SGHDN, FVKESK. The CDR3 extends over 16 amino acids.

A word on this clonotype: Being one base from a much bigger clone, this may be a read error. The chain couples TRBV24-1 to TRBJ1-4; 8 bases are shared with TRBD1. V lost 3 bases to trimming and J lost 8 bases; unmatched junction nucleotides: 7. This CDR3 has 15 amino acids. Germline CDR1 and CDR2: KGHDR and SFDVKD. CDR3 loop: CATSDADRGREKLFF. CDR3 bases: TGTGCCACCAGTGATGCTGACAGGGGTCGAGAAAAACTGTTTTTT.

This clonotype was counted between two and nine times. The V call is TRBV11-3, the J call TRBJ1-2; TRBD1 matches at 7 bases. With 11 bases clipped from V and 6 bases from J, the junction kept 6 bases outside the gene matches. The CDR3 totals 11 residues. Germline V lookup: CDR1 SGHNT, CDR2 YENEEA. DNA for the CDR3: TGTGCCTGGGGGACAGCGAATGGCTACACCTTC. Protein: CAWGTANGYTF. Combining the CDR3 with reference TRBV11-3 and TRBJ1-2 gives the whole variable domain EAGVVQSPRYKIIEKKQPVAFWCNPISGHNTLYWYLQNLGQGPELLIRYENEEAVDDSQLPKDRFSAERLKGVDSTLKIQPAELGDSAVYLCAWGTANGYTFGSGTRLTVV.

At least ten counts were recorded for this clonotype. One junction end disagrees with the germline gene, perhaps due to a read error. The V call is TRBV9, the J call TRBJ2-7, with TRBD2 identical over 10 bases. The germline V gene has CDR1 SGDLS and CDR2 YYNGEE. The CDR3 extends over 14 amino acids. The CDR3, as DNA: TGCGCCAGCAGTGTGGGACTAGCGTCCTACGAGCAGTACTTC. Its translation: CASSVGLASYEQYF.

Concerning this clonotype: Given a much more abundant clone one base away, this may be a read error. The V gene is TRBV2, the J gene TRBJ2-6; TRBD1 matches 7 bases. Losses at the gene ends were 6 bases for V and 1 base for J; bases not matched to a gene: 6. The germline gives CDR1 SNHLY, CDR2 FYNNEI. The CDR3 contains 16 residues. CDR3 sequence (DNA): TGTGCCAGCAGGGTACAGGGGAGTTCTGGGGCCAACGTCCTGACTTTC. This sequence encodes CASRVQGSSGANVLTF.

The chain combines TRBV12-3 or TRBV12-4 with TRBJ2-5, with D possibly called TRBD1 or TRBD2 (5 bases each). CDR3 size: 13 residues. V shed 6 bases and J shed 7 bases, with 15 bases lying between them. CDR3 nucleotide sequence: TGTGCCAGCAGCCACGGGAATGGGGCGACCCAGTACTTC. Protein sequence: CASSHGNGATQYF.

A single count supports this clonotype. V and J are TRBV25-1 and TRBJ1-2; 7 bases match TRBD1. V lost 4 bases and J lost 4; bases outside the gene matches: 12. The germline V gene encodes CDR1 MGHDK and CDR2 SYGVNS. The CDR3 is 16 amino acids. In nucleotides, the CDR3 is TGTGCCAGCAGTGCTAGAGCAAGGACAGGCATCTATGGCTACACCTTC. Translating it yields CASSARARTGIYGYTF.

The chain has TRBV7-3 and TRBJ1-6; unclear D gene. Germline V gene sequence: CDR1 SGHTA, CDR2 FQGTGA. V lost 0 bases and J lost 5, with 8 bases in between. The CDR3 runs 15 residues. The CDR3 sequence is CASSLTVSHNSPLHF. Here the CDR3 DNA reads TGTGCCAGCAGCTTAACGGTCAGCCATAATTCACCCCTCCACTTT. Looking up the rest from reference TRBV7-3 and TRBJ1-6 gives the full variable domain: GAGVSQTPSNKVTEKGKYVELRCDPISGHTALYWYRQSLGQGPEFLIYFQGTGAADDSGLPNDRFFAVRPEGSVSTLKIQRTERGDSAVYLCASSLTVSHNSPLHFGNGTRLTVT.